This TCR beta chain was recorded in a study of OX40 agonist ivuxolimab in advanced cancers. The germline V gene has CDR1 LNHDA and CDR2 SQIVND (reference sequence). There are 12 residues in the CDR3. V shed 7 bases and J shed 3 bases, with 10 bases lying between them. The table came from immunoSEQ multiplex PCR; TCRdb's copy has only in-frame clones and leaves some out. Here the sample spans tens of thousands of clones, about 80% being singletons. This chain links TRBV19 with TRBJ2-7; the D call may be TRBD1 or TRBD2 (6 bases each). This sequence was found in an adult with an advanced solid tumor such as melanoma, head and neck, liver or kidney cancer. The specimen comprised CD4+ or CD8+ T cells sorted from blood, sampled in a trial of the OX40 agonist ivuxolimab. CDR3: CASMGGVYEQYF. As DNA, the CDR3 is TGTGCCAGTATGGGGGGCGTCTACGAGCAGTACTTC.